Shown below are 30 T cell receptor beta chains from a single sample sequenced in a study of early T cells in non-severe SARS-CoV-2 infection. TCRdb fed the 5' RACE reads into MiXCR, producing one record per CDR3 protein. The sample lists about 26,000 distinct CDR3 sequences, roughly 5.3% seen once, with less than 4% in the top ten. Input material: whole blood. Receptor source: an adult who was a healthcare worker with PCR-confirmed SARS-CoV-2 infection or an uninfected control (not recorded which).

A few counts support this clonotype. The chain is built from TRBV20-1 and TRBJ2-7, with TRBD1 identical over 7 bases. CDR1 is DFQATT and CDR2 is SNEGSKA in the germline V gene (reference sequence). The J segment lost 0 bases and the V segment lost 5 bases, leaving 7 bases of the junction unmatched. This CDR3 is built from 14 residues. DNA of the CDR3: TGCAGTGCTCTAGGGGACAGCAGCTCCTACGAGCAGTACTTC. It is translated as CSALGDSSSYEQYF.

This clonotype has at least ten counts. This chain links TRBV10-2 with TRBJ2-3, with D unclear. This CDR3 region has 12 residues. CDR1 and CDR2 (germline): WSHSY, SAAADI. Deletions cut 7 bases from V and 4 bases from J, with 9 bases between. DNA for the CDR3: TGCGCCAGCACCCTCCACCCAGATACGCAGTATTTT. Protein product: CASTLHPDTQYF.

This clonotype appeared many times. V gene TRBV3-1 combines with J gene TRBJ1-1; D is ambiguous. The CDR3 spans 13 residues. Per the germline V gene, CDR1 is LGHDT and CDR2 is YNNKEL (reference sequence). Trimming shortened V by 0 bases and J by 5 bases, and 7 bases separated the two germline ends. The CDR3 region is CASSQDRRTEAFF. CDR3 nucleotide sequence: TGTGCCAGCAGCCAAGATCGCAGAACTGAAGCTTTCTTT.

In this sample, this clonotype turned up a few times. This chain links TRBV10-3 with TRBJ2-3; 8 nucleotides agree with TRBD2. Trimming removed 0 bases from V and 1 base from J; junction bases left unmatched: 3. Germline lookup yields CDR1 ENHRY and CDR2 SYGVKD. The CDR3 length is 16 residues. The CDR3, as DNA: TGTGCCATCAGTGAGTCTGCGGGGGGCCGCACAGATACGCAGTATTTT. The encoded protein is CAISESAGGRTDTQYF.

This CDR3 reads CASSPRVGWTQYF. The CDR3 DNA is TGTGCCAGCAGCCCACGGGTCGGCTGGACCCAGTACTTC. The chain employs TRBV7-8 and TRBJ2-5, with unresolved D. Per the germline V gene, CDR1 is SGHVS and CDR2 is FQNEAQ. Trimming removed 5 bases from V and 7 bases from J, with 14 bases in between. The CDR3 is 13 amino acids. Full variable domain (missing parts from reference TRBV7-8 and TRBJ2-5): GAGVSQSPRYKVAKRGQDVALRCDPISGHVSLFWYQQALGQGPEFLTYFQNEAQLDKSGLPSDRFFAERPEGSVSTLKIQRTQQEDSAVYLCASSPRVGWTQYFGPGTRLLVL.

V is TRBV20-1 and J is TRBJ2-5; D not certain. The CDR3 is 13 amino acids. Trimming took 3 bases from V and 5 from J, leaving 13 bases between them. Germline V gives CDR1 DFQATT, CDR2 SNEGSKA (reference sequence). The CDR3 spells CSARFSLGETQYF. CDR3 nucleotides: TGCAGTGCTAGGTTTAGCCTCGGGGAGACCCAGTACTTC.

A note on this clonotype: This could be a read error, since a much larger clone is one nucleotide away. The chain carries TRBV2 and TRBJ2-2; 8 bases map to TRBD2. The CDR3 extends over 18 amino acids. CDR1 is SNHLY, CDR2 FYNNEI, per germline. The CDR3 protein is CASSGQAGAILNIGELFF. CDR3 bases: TGTGCCAGCAGTGGACAAGCGGGGGCCATTCTGAACATCGGGGAGCTGTTTTTT.

Ten or more counts support this clonotype. The chain couples TRBV5-6 to TRBJ2-2; D not certain. Looked up from germline, CDR1 is SGHDT and CDR2 is YYEEEE. Deletions cut 0 bases from V and 6 bases from J, with 15 bases between. This CDR3 spans 16 amino acids. DNA of the CDR3: TGTGCCAGCAGCTTGGAGGGCCCGGCAGTCGCCGGGGAGCTGTTTTTT. Amino acid sequence: CASSLEGPAVAGELFF. The full variable domain, with the rest looked up from reference TRBV5-6 and TRBJ2-2, is DAGVTQSPTHLIKTRGQQVTLRCSPKSGHDTVSWYQQALGQGPQFIFQYYEEEERQRGNFPDRFSGHQFPNYSSELNVNALLLGDSALYLCASSLEGPAVAGELFFGEGSRLTVL.

J is TRBJ2-2 and V is TRBV7-2; 12 nucleotides agree with TRBD2. The CDR3 extends over 18 amino acids. Per germline, CDR1 SGHTA and CDR2 FQGNSA. V gave up 3 bases and J gave up 5 bases; unmatched junction bases: 10. For the CDR3, the DNA is TGTGCCAGCAGCTTGAGACTAGCGGGGGACCGAGGGACCGGGGAGCTGTTTTTT. As protein: CASSLRLAGDRGTGELFF.

This clonotype was observed at least ten times. The chain has TRBV29-1 and TRBJ1-1; D is possibly TRBD1 (6 bases). With 4 bases removed from V and 1 base from J, the gap between germline ends came to 19 bases. Germline V lookup: CDR1 SQVTM, CDR2 ANQGSEA. The CDR3 covers 16 residues. CDR3 sequence: CSVVRGAGEPNTEAFF. The CDR3 region has the DNA TGCAGCGTTGTTCGGGGGGCAGGGGAGCCGAACACTGAAGCTTTCTTT.

This clonotype was found many times. The chain employs TRBV2 and TRBJ2-5; a possible D gene is TRBD1 (6 bases). This CDR3 has 14 amino acids. Trimming pared 5 bases from V and 4 bases from J, leaving 14 bases between. Germline V gene sequence: CDR1 SNHLY, CDR2 FYNNEI. CDR3 in amino acids: CASSRTGWAETQYF. CDR3 DNA sequence: TGTGCCAGCAGTCGTACAGGGTGGGCAGAGACCCAGTACTTC.

This clonotype was observed at least ten times. This chain uses TRBV7-8 with TRBJ2-2; 7 bases are shared with TRBD1. V lost 5 bases to trimming and J lost 4 bases; unmatched junction nucleotides: 4. The germline V gene has CDR1 SGHVS and CDR2 FQNEAQ. CDR3 length: 14 amino acids. This chain's CDR3 is CASSETGTTGELFF. DNA of the CDR3: TGTGCCAGCAGCGAGACAGGGACCACCGGGGAGCTGTTTTTT.

The table lists this clonotype with many counts. One junction end does not reproduce the germline sequence, and a read error may be involved. The J gene is TRBJ1-1, the V gene TRBV6-2 or TRBV6-3, with D perhaps TRBD1 (6 bases). The CDR3 contains 12 residues. From germline, CDR1 is MNHEY and CDR2 SVGEGT. DNA for the CDR3: TGTCCCAGCAGTTCAGGGGTCACTGAAGCTTTCTTT. Translated, it gives CPSSSGVTEAFF.

This clonotype has just a few counts. V and J are TRBV10-3 and TRBJ1-2, with D uncertain. The CDR3 extends over 15 amino acids. Trimming left V 0 bases short and J 2 bases short, with 10 bases between. Germline-derived CDR1 and CDR2 are ENHRY and SYGVKD. CDR3 coding DNA: TGTGCCATCAGTGAGTCGATCCCGGGGAACTATGGCTACACCTTC. This gives the protein CAISESIPGNYGYTF.

This clonotype showed up many times. The chain carries TRBV11-2 and TRBJ2-5, with a weak D call TRBD1 (5 bases). Trimming took 6 bases from V and 0 from J, leaving 17 bases between them. Per the germline V gene, CDR1 is SGHAT and CDR2 is FQNNGV. The CDR3 length is 16 residues. CDR3: CASSTRGLPYQETQYF. The CDR3 DNA is TGTGCCAGCAGTACAAGGGGCCTACCGTACCAAGAGACCCAGTACTTC.

This clonotype was observed at least ten times. This chain's CDR3 is CASSPVTDREKLFF. The CDR3 nucleotides read TGTGCCAGCTCACCGGTGACAGACCGTGAAAAACTGTTTTTT. V gene TRBV18 combines with J gene TRBJ1-4; possible D gene TRBD1, 5 bases. The V end lost 3 bases, the J end lost 7 bases, and 12 bases lay between the germline ends. This CDR3 region has 14 residues. CDR1 and CDR2 (germline): KGHSH, LQKENI.

This clonotype was seen at least ten times. CDR3 residues: CATEDKRGGETGELFF. In DNA, the CDR3 is TGCGCCACCGAAGATAAGCGGGGGGGCGAAACCGGGGAGCTGTTTTTT. The chain employs TRBV4-1 and TRBJ2-2; 10 nucleotides align to TRBD2. The CDR3 covers 16 residues. With 10 bases clipped from V and 5 bases from J, the junction kept 13 bases outside the gene matches. CDR1 is MGHRA and CDR2 is YSYEKL in the germline V gene.

This clonotype was counted at least ten times. This chain links TRBV11-2 with TRBJ2-5, with D unresolved. Germline V gives CDR1 SGHAT, CDR2 FQNNGV. The CDR3 covers 14 residues. V shed 3 bases and J shed 1 base, with 9 bases lying between them. CDR3 in amino acids: CASSFGSLQETQYF. For the CDR3, the DNA is TGTGCCAGCAGCTTCGGCTCACTCCAAGAGACCCAGTACTTC.

In regard to this clonotype: A much larger clonotype is one base distant, so this may be a read error. This chain connects TRBV11-2 to TRBJ2-3, with D possibly being TRBD1 (6 bases). This CDR3 is 14 amino acids long. The V end was cut by 0 bases, the J end by 4 bases, with 8 bases between. Germline CDR1 SGHAT, CDR2 FQNNGV. The DNA for the CDR3 is TGTGCCAGCAGCTTAGACGAGGGGGCAGATACGCAGTATTTT. Its translation is CASSLDEGADTQYF.

This clonotype was observed many times. V usage is TRBV6-6 and J usage is TRBJ1-1; no firm D call. Germline CDR1 MNHNY, CDR2 SVGAGI (reference sequence). This CDR3 has 13 amino acids. V shed 5 bases and J shed 4 bases, with 11 bases lying between them. The chain's CDR3 is CASSPRGSTEAFF. CDR3 bases: TGTGCCAGCAGTCCCCGGGGTTCCACTGAAGCTTTCTTT.

The V gene is TRBV7-9, the J gene TRBJ2-7, with a possible D match to TRBD1 (6 bases). CDR1 and CDR2 (germline): SEHNR, FQNEAQ (reference sequence). Deletions cut 2 bases from V and 3 bases from J, with 17 bases between. There are 16 residues in the CDR3. CDR3 bases: TGTGCCAGCAGCTTACCGTACCAGGGGCCCATCTACGAGCAGTACTTC. The encoded protein is CASSLPYQGPIYEQYF.

V usage is TRBV6-6 and J usage is TRBJ1-4; D is possibly TRBD1 (6 bases). CDR3 length equals 16 residues. Germline CDR1 and CDR2: MNHNY and SVGAGI (reference sequence). Trimming stripped 2 bases from V and 4 bases from J, with 14 bases between. The CDR3 coding sequence is TGTGCCAGCAGTTACAGCCCTAGCAGGGGTAATGAAAAACTGTTTTTT. Encoded protein: CASSYSPSRGNEKLFF.

This clonotype occurred many times. V and J are TRBV7-9 and TRBJ1-4; D gene uncertain. The V end lost 0 bases, the J end lost 8 bases, and 10 bases lay between the germline ends. Germline V CDR1 and CDR2: SEHNR, FQNEAQ (reference sequence). The CDR3 sequence is 14 residues long. The CDR3 is CASSLATVPEKLFF. The DNA for the CDR3 is TGTGCCAGCAGCTTAGCGACGGTGCCAGAAAAACTGTTTTTT.

The chain combines TRBV12-3 or TRBV12-4 with TRBJ2-7; D gene unclear. With 5 bases removed from V and 4 bases from J, the gap between germline ends came to 9 bases. This CDR3 contains 12 residues. CDR3: CASSPQLYEQYF. DNA for the CDR3: TGTGCCAGCAGTCCCCAACTGTACGAGCAGTACTTC.

A note on this clonotype: One end of the junction does not line up with germline, which may come from a read error. This rearrangement joins TRBV6-6 to TRBJ2-3; 12 nucleotides line up with TRBD1. The length of the CDR3 is 18 residues. Germline CDR1 MNHNY, CDR2 SVGAGI (reference sequence). This CDR3 reads CASRNTGTGGVTPDTLYF. As DNA, the CDR3 is TGTGCCAGCAGAAATACCGGGACAGGGGGCGTTACCCCAGATACGCTGTATTTT.

This clonotype was detected ten times or more. The chain recombines TRBV10-3 with TRBJ2-1; the D gene could be TRBD1 or TRBD2 (9 bases each). The germline V and J ends were trimmed by 8 bases and 10 bases, with 42 bases remaining between them. Germline lookup yields CDR1 ENHRY and CDR2 SYGVKD. The CDR3 totals 21 residues. The CDR3 sequence is CAIRSDRGNGLAGLSRAEQFF. Written as DNA, the CDR3 is TGTGCCATCCGGTCCGACAGGGGGAATGGGCTAGCGGGATTATCCAGAGCAGAGCAGTTCTTC.

This clonotype was counted many times. CDR3 sequence (DNA): TGCGCCAGCAGCCCTTGGGACAGAGGAGGAAACACCATATATTTT. Translated, it gives CASSPWDRGGNTIYF. The chain employs TRBV5-1 and TRBJ1-3; the match to TRBD1 covers 7 bases. The CDR3 runs 15 residues. Germline trimming cut 4 bases from V and 4 bases from J; bases unmatched to any gene: 8. Germline values: CDR1 SGHRS, CDR2 YFSETQ.

This clonotype came up a few times. The chain joins TRBV7-9 to TRBJ1-2; maybe TRBD1 (6 bases). Germline CDR1 is SEHNR and CDR2 is FQNEAQ (reference sequence). V was trimmed by 5 bases and J by 6 bases, leaving 10 bases between them. The CDR3 spans 12 residues. CDR3 bases: TGTGCCAGCAGCCAGAGGACAGATGGCTACACCTTC. It is translated as CASSQRTDGYTF. Together with reference TRBV7-9 and TRBJ1-2, the CDR3 gives the full variable domain: DTGVSQNPRHKITKRGQNVTFRCDPISEHNRLYWYRQTLGQGPEFLTYFQNEAQLEKSRLLSDRFSAERPKGSFSTLEIQRTEQGDSAMYLCASSQRTDGYTFGSGTRLTVV.

This clonotype was found many times. This chain links TRBV12-3 or TRBV12-4 with TRBJ1-5; D unclear. This CDR3 is built from 15 residues. Trimming took 5 bases from V and 1 from J, leaving 12 bases between them. In DNA, the CDR3 is TGTGCCAGCAGTGCCGGCATAATGAGCAATCAGCCCCAGCATTTT. It specifies CASSAGIMSNQPQHF.

This clonotype was detected many times. This chain connects TRBV11-2 to TRBJ1-1, with D perhaps matching TRBD1 (5 bases). Germline assignment: CDR1 SGHAT and CDR2 FQNNGV. The ends were cut back, 2 bases at V and 6 bases at J, with 13 bases in the middle. The CDR3 extends over 14 amino acids. In DNA, the CDR3 is TGTGCCAGCAGCTTAACTCAGGGATTCGCTGAAGCTTTCTTT. The encoded protein is CASSLTQGFAEAFF.